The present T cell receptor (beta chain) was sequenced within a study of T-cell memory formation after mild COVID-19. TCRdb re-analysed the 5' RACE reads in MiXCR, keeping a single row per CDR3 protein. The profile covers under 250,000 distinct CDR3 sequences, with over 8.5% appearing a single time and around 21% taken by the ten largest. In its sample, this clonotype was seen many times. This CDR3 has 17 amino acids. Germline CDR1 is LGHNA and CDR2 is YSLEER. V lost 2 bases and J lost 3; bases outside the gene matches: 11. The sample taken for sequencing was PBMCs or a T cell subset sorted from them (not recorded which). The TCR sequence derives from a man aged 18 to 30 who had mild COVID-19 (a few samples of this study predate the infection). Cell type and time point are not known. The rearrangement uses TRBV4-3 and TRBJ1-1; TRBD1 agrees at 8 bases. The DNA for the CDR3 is TGCGCCAGCAGCCAACATGGGACAGGAACCTTGTACACTGAAGCTTTCTTT. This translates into CASSQHGTGTLYTEAFF.